The 10 T cell receptor beta chains presented below share a single source sample, sequenced in a study of cytomegalovirus exposure and HLA in healthy donors. Amplification used 60 Vbeta primers and 13 Jbeta primers. Generated by immunoSEQ multiplex PCR, the TCRdb table keeps only in-frame clones and is missing some. The sample comprises roughly 250,000 clones, roughly four fifths of which are singletons, and approximately 2% rests with the top ten. Sequencing was done on a sample of PBMCs. These receptors originate from a woman aged 35 to 49 in good health and CMV-seropositive.

Concerning this clone: Other nucleotide sequences from this sample produce the same CDR3. The gene calls are TRBV9 and TRBJ2-5, with a tentative D call TRBD2 (5 bases). Germline values: CDR1 SGDLS, CDR2 YYNGEE. The V gene lost 0 bases and the J gene lost 5 bases, with 8 bases spanning the gap. The CDR3 contains 13 residues. CDR3 DNA: TGTGCCAGCAGCGTAGCCCGAGGGGAGACCCAGTACTTC. Its translation is CASSVARGETQYF.

This clone was counted a single time. This same CDR3 is encoded by further DNA sequences in the sample. J is TRBJ2-3 and V is TRBV15, with 10 bases identical to TRBD2. This CDR3 spans 16 amino acids. V lost 3 bases to trimming and J lost 1 base; unmatched junction nucleotides: 4. The germline CDR1 and CDR2 sequences are LNHNV and YYDKDF (reference sequence). CDR3 protein: CATSRDLAGGTDTQYF. The CDR3 DNA sequence: TGTGCCACCAGCAGGGATCTAGCGGGAGGCACAGATACGCAGTATTTT.

This chain uses TRBV6-5 with TRBJ2-7; D is perhaps TRBD2 (5 bases). Germline-derived CDR1 and CDR2 are MNHEY and SVGAGI. Trimming left V 5 bases short and J 6 bases short, with 11 bases between. This CDR3 is 12 amino acids long. CDR3 nucleotide sequence: TGTGCCAGCAGTGGCAGCGGCAGCGAGCAGTACTTC. It specifies CASSGSGSEQYF.

The rearrangement uses TRBV19 and TRBJ1-1; the D is unclear. The CDR3 extends over 14 amino acids. The V and J ends lost 3 bases and 2 bases respectively, with 10 bases between them. The V gene's germline CDR1 is LNHDA and CDR2 SQIVND (reference sequence). CDR3 protein: CASSIEFSNTEAFF. The CDR3 DNA follows: TGTGCCAGTAGTATTGAGTTCTCTAACACTGAAGCTTTCTTT.

This sequence joins TRBV6-1 and TRBJ1-5; possible D gene TRBD1, 6 bases. Germline CDR1 reads MNHNS; CDR2 reads SASEGT. CDR3 size: 15 residues. V was shortened by 1 base and J by 3 bases, with 10 bases between the two germline ends. The chain's CDR3 is CASSEVDRFNQPQHF. The CDR3 DNA sequence: TGTGCCAGCAGTGAAGTTGACAGGTTCAATCAGCCCCAGCATTTT.

V and J are TRBV28 and TRBJ2-7, with TRBD1 matching 9 bases. The V and J ends lost 7 bases and 4 bases, in that order; junction bases with no gene match: 5. Germline V gene lookup returns CDR1 MDHEN and CDR2 SYDVKM. The length of the CDR3 is 13 residues. The CDR3 protein is CASIGTGHYEQYF. For the CDR3, the DNA is TGTGCCAGCATTGGGACAGGGCATTACGAGCAGTACTTC.

J is TRBJ2-5 and V is TRBV5-1; TRBD2 matches 15 bases. CDR1 is SGHRS, CDR2 YFSETQ, per germline. This CDR3 spans 18 amino acids. Trimming took 2 bases from V and 1 from J; bases not matched to a gene: 6. In nucleotides, the CDR3 is TGCGCCAGCAGCTTTGGACTAGCGGGAGGGCAGATCCAAGAGACCCAGTACTTC. Translating it yields CASSFGLAGGQIQETQYF.

This clone was seen only once. The V gene is TRBV5-1, the J gene TRBJ1-1, with D perhaps TRBD1 (6 bases). Trimming removed 0 bases at V and 11 bases at J, with 20 bases between. The CDR3 has 15 amino acids. Germline CDR1 reads SGHRS; CDR2 reads YFSETQ. The CDR3 bases are TGCGCCAGCAGCTTGGAACAGGGCCTTCCGGCCGGGGCTTTCTTT. Residues: CASSLEQGLPAGAFF.

The J gene is TRBJ1-2, the V gene TRBV2; tentatively, D is TRBD1 (6 bases). CDR3 length: 12 residues. Germline V gene sequence: CDR1 SNHLY, CDR2 FYNNEI. Trimming took 11 bases from V and 1 from J, leaving 11 bases between them. This chain's CDR3 is CAGGQYNYGYTF. Here the CDR3 DNA reads TGTGCCGGAGGACAGTATAACTATGGCTACACCTTC. The whole variable domain, filled in from reference TRBV2 and TRBJ1-2, reads EPEVTQTPSHQVTQMGQEVILRCVPISNHLYFYWYRQILGQKVEFLVSFYNNEISEKSEIFDDQFSVERPDGSNFTLKIRSTKLEDSAMYFCAGGQYNYGYTFGSGTRLTVV.

CDR3 nucleotides: TGCGCCAGCAGCCAAGAACCGGCTAGCCCTTTAACCGGGGAGCTGTTTTTT. Translated, it gives CASSQEPASPLTGELFF. The rearrangement uses TRBV4-3 and TRBJ2-2; TRBD2 is a possible D gene (5 bases). Trimming took off 0 bases at V and 5 bases at J, with 16 bases between the two ends. CDR1 is LGHNA, CDR2 YSLEER, per germline. The length of the CDR3 is 17 residues.